One T cell receptor (beta chain) is described in this entry. What it binds is unknown. TCRdb's copy holds only in-frame clones and misses some; the assay was immunoSEQ multiplex PCR. Here the sample spans some 17,000 clones, roughly four fifths being singletons. This entry comes from a study of STAT3 mutations in large granular lymphocyte leukemia. The study's findings and limits: In T-cell large granular lymphocyte leukemia, about half of patients showed multiple immunodominant subclonotypes. In about 30% of the 18 patients, new TCR clonotypes emerged after therapy. Differing intervals and regimens complicate linking therapy response to clone burden.

Trimming pared 7 bases from V and 4 bases from J, leaving 13 bases between. The CDR3 has 12 residues. Germline V gene sequence: CDR1 SQVTM, CDR2 ANQGSEA. The sequence was collected from a man aged 50 or older with T-cell large granular lymphocyte leukemia. Some clones in this sample may be carry-over from other donors' samples. What was sequenced was peripheral blood mononuclear cells. This rearrangement joins TRBV29-1 to TRBJ1-2, with a weak D call TRBD1 (6 bases). This CDR3 is CSARGGSYGYTF. The CDR3 DNA reads as TGCAGCGCTAGGGGGGGGAGCTATGGCTACACCTTC.